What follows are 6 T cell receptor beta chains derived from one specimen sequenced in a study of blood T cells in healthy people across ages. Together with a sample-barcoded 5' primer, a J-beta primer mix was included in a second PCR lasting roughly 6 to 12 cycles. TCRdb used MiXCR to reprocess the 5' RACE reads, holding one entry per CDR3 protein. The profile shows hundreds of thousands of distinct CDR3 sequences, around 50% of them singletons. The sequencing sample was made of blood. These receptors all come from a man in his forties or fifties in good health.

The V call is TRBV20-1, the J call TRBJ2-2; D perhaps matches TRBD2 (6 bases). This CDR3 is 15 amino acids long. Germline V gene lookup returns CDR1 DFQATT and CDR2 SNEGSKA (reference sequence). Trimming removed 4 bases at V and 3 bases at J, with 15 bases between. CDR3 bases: TGCAGTGCTACCTCTGGGGGGTGGGACACCGGGGAGCTGTTTTTT. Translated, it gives CSATSGGWDTGELFF.

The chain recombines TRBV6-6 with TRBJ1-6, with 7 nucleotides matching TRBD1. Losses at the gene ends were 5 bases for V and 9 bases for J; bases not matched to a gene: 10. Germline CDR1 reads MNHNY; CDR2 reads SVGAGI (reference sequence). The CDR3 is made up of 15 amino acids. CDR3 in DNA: TGTGCCAGCAGTCCCCTACAGGGGAAGGGTTCACCCCTCCACTTT. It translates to CASSPLQGKGSPLHF.

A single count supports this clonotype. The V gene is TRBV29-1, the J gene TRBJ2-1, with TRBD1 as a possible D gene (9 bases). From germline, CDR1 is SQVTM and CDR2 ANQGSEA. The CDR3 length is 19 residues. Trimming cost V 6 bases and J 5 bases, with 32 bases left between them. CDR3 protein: CSVDRGQGLTGGIHNEQFF. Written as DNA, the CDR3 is TGCAGCGTGGACCGGGGACAGGGTCTGACGGGAGGGATCCACAATGAGCAGTTCTTC.

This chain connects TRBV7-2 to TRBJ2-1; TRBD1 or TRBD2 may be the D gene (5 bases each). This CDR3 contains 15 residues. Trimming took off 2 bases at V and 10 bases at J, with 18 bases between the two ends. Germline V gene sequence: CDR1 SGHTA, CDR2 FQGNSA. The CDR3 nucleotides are TGTGCCAGCAGCTTACGGAGGCAGGGATTTAGCGAGCAGTTCTTC. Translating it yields CASSLRRQGFSEQFF.

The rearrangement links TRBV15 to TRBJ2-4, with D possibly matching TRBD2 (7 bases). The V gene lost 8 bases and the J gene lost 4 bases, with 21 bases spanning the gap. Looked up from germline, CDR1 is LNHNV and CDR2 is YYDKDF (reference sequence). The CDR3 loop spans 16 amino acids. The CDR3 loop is CATHGGSRGGKNIQYF. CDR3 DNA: TGTGCCACCCACGGGGGGTCGAGAGGGGGAAAAAACATTCAGTACTTC. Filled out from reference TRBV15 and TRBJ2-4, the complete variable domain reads DAMVIQNPRYQVTQFGKPVTLSCSQTLNHNVMYWYQQKSSQAPKLLFHYYDKDFNNEADTPDNFQSRRPNTSFCFLDIRSPGLGDTAMYLCATHGGSRGGKNIQYFGAGTRLSVL.

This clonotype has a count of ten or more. The CDR3 protein is CASTHPTGWRTDTQYF. Here the CDR3 DNA reads TGTGCCAGCACCCACCCTACAGGTTGGAGGACAGATACGCAGTATTTT. This sequence joins TRBV6-2 or TRBV6-3 and TRBJ2-3; D assignment may be TRBD1 or TRBD2 (5 bases each). Germline V CDR1 and CDR2: MNHEY, SVGEGT. The CDR3 loop spans 16 amino acids. V dropped 7 bases and J dropped 3 bases, with 20 bases sitting between them.